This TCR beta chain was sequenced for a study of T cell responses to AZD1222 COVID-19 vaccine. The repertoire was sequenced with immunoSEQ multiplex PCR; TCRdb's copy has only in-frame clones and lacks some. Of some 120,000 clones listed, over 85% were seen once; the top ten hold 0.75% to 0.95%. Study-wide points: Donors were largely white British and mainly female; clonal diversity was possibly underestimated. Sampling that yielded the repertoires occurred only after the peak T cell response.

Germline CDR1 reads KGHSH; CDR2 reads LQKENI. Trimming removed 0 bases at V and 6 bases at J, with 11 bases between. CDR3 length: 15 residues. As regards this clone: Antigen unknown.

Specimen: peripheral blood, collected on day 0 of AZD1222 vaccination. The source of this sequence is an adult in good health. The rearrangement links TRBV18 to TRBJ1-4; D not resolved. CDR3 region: CASSPPSTEYEKLFF. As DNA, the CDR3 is TGTGCCAGCTCACCACCGAGCACAGAGTATGAAAAACTGTTTTTT.